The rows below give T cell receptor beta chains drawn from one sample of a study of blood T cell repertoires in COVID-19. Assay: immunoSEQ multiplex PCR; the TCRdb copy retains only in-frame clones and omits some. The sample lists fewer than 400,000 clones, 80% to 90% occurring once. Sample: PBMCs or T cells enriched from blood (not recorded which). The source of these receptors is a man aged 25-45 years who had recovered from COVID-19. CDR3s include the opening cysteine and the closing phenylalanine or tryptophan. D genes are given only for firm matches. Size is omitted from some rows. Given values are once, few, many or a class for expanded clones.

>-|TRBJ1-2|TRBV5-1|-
TGCGCCAGCAGCCTGGGCCCGATGGAGGCTAACTATGGCTACACCTTC
CASSLGPMEANYGYTF
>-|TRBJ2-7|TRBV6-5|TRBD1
TGTGCCAGCAGTTTTCGAAAGACAGGGGGCCTTCCCGAGCAGTACTTC
CASSFRKTGGLPEQYF
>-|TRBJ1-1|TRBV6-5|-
TGTGCCAGCAGCAAAACAGGGTTCGCGGACACTGAAGCTTTCTTT
CASSKTGFADTEAFF
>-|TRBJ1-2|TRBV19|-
TGTGCCAGTAGTTCTCAGAGCGGACCTTACTATGGCTACACCTTC
CASSSQSGPYYGYTF
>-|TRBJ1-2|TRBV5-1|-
TGCGCCAGCAGCACCGGCTCTAGAGGCTACACCTTC
CASSTGSRGYTF
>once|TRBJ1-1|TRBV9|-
TGTGCCAGCACAGGGATGAACACTGAAGCTTTCTTT
CASTGMNTEAFF
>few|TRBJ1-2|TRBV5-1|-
TGCGCCAGCAGCTTGGACAGCCCCAACTATGGCTACACCTTC
CASSLDSPNYGYTF
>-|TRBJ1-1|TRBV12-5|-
TGTGCTAGTGGGGGCAGGGCCATGAACACTGAAGCTTTCTTT
CASGGRAMNTEAFF
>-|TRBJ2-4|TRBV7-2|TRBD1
TGTGCCAGCAGCTTCACCGGGACAGGGGACTTCCAGTACTTC
CASSFTGTGDFQYF
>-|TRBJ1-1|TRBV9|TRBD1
TGTGCCAGCAGCGTAGGCAGGGGGCTGGGCACTGAAGCTTTCTTT
CASSVGRGLGTEAFF
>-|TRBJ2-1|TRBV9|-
TGTGCCAGCAGCGTGGGGCCCCGAGAGGATGAGCAGTTCTTC
CASSVGPREDEQFF
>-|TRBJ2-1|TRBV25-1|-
TGTGCCAGCGGTAGCGGATACAATGAGCAGTTCTTC
CASGSGYNEQFF
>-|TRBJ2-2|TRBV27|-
TGTGCCAGCAGAAGACTAGGGAACACCGGGGAGCTGTTTTTT
CASRRLGNTGELFF
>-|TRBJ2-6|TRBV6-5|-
TGTGCCAGCAGTTATGTCATCTCTGGGGCCAACGTCCTGACTTTC
CASSYVISGANVLTF
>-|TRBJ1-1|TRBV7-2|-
TGTGCCAGCAGAGTCCAGGGGAGGGGGACTGAAGCTTTCTTT
CASRVQGRGTEAFF
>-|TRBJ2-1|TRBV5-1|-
TGCGCCAGCAGCTTGGGACCGGGTAGCTCCTACAATGAGCAGTTCTTC
CASSLGPGSSYNEQFF
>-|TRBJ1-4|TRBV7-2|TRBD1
TGTGCCAGCAGCTCGTCCGGGACAGGGAGGGAAAAACTGTTTTTT
CASSSSGTGREKLFF
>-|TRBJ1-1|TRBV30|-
TGTGCCTGGGGGGACCCACAGGGTTACACTGAAGCTTTCTTT
CAWGDPQGYTEAFF
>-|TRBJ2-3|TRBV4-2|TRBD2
TGTGCCAGCAGCCAAAGGAGTTTTGGCGGGGGGGCGGCAGATACGCAGTATTTT
CASSQRSFGGGAADTQYF
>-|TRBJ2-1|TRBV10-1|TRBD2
TGCGCCAGCAGTCTTGAAGGGAGGGTCAATGAGCAGTTCTTC
CASSLEGRVNEQFF
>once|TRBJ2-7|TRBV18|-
TGTGCCAGCTCGCCCCTGTACCAGACCTACGAGCAGTACTTC
CASSPLYQTYEQYF
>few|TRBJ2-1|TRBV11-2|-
TGTGCCAGCAGTCGAAGCCAGGGTTATTACAATGAGCAGTTCTTC
CASSRSQGYYNEQFF
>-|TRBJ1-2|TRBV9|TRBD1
TGTGCCAGCAGCTCCAGGCGCGGGCTGACAGGGGACTATGGCTACACCTTC
CASSSRRGLTGDYGYTF
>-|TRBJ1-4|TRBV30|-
TGTGCCTGCACTCGCGGGACAACTAATGAAAAACTGTTTTTT
CACTRGTTNEKLFF
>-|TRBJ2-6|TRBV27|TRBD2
TGTGCCAGCAGTTCCCGAGCGGGGACCATCTCTGGGGCCAACGTCCTGACTTTC
CASSSRAGTISGANVLTF
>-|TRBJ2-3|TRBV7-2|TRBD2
TGTGCCAGCAGCCCGGGACTAGCGGGGGGCACAGATACGCAGTATTTT
CASSPGLAGGTDTQYF
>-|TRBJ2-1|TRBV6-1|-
TGTGCCAGCAGTGAAGTGAGACTTTTCAATGAGCAGTTCTTC
CASSEVRLFNEQFF
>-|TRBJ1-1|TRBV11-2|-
TGTGCCAGCAGCTTAGCCTTGCGGGGGGCGGATTTCTTT
CASSLALRGADFF
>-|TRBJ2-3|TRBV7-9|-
TGTGCCAGCAGCTTAGAGGGGCCAGATACGCAGTATTTT
CASSLEGPDTQYF
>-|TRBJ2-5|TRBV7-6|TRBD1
TGTGCCAGCAGTCGGGACAGGGAACAAGAGACCCAGTACTTC
CASSRDREQETQYF
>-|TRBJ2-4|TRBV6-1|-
TGTGCCAGCAGTGAAGTCCCCGGGGCCAAAAACATTCAGTACTTC
CASSEVPGAKNIQYF
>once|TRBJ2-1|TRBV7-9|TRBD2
TGTGCCAGCAGCAGCCTTAAAACCCGGGGGGAACTTTTCGGGAATGAGCAGTTCTTC
CASSSLKTRGELFGNEQFF
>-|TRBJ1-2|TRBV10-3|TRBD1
TGTGCCATCAGTGGGTCCGGGACAGGGAACTCCTATGGCTACACCTTC
CAISGSGTGNSYGYTF
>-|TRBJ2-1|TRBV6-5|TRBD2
TGTGCCAGCAGTTACGTAGCGGGGGGGCCAAGTGAGCAGTTCTTC
CASSYVAGGPSEQFF
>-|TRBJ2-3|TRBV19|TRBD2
TGTGCCAGTAGTATCCTAGCGGGGGGGTACGGCACAGATACGCAGTATTTT
CASSILAGGYGTDTQYF
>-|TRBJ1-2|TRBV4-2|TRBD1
TGTGCCAGCAGCCAAGAAACCTTGTCTCGTCAGGGGGCTAACTATGGCTACACCTTC
CASSQETLSRQGANYGYTF
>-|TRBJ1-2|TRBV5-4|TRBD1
TGTGCCAGCAGTCCGGGACAGGGCCTCTTAAACTATGGCTACACCTTC
CASSPGQGLLNYGYTF
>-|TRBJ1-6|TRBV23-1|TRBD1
TGCGCCAGCAGTCATCCGGGACAGACAAATTCACCCCTCCACTTT
CASSHPGQTNSPLHF
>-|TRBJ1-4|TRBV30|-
TGTGCCTGGAGTCCCTACGCTGGTAAACTGTTTTTT
CAWSPYAGKLFF
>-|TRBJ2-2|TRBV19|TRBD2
TGTGCCAGTAGTTCGGGACTAGCGGGGGCTGTCTCCGGGGAGCTGTTTTTT
CASSSGLAGAVSGELFF
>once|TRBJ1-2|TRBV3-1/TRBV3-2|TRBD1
TGTGCCAGCAGCCCTTCAGGGACAGGGGGATATGGCTACACCTTC
CASSPSGTGGYGYTF
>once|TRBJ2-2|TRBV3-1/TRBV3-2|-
TGTGCCAGCAGCCAAGGCCTCAGAAACACCGGGGAGCTGTTTTTT
CASSQGLRNTGELFF
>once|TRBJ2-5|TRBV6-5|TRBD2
TGTGCCAGCAGGGGGCTGGCTAGCGGGGAAGAGACCCAGTACTTC
CASRGLASGEETQYF
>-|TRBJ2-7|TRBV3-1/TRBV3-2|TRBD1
TGTGCCAGCAGCCTCGTAGGGCACAGGGGACCCTACGAGCAGTACTTC
CASSLVGHRGPYEQYF
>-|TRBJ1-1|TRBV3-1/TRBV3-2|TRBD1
TGTGCCAGCAGCCTGCCCGGGACAGGGGGCGAGGCTTTCTTT
CASSLPGTGGEAFF
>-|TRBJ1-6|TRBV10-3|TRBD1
TGTGCCACCTGGGACAGTAATTCACCCCTCCACTTT
CATWDSNSPLHF
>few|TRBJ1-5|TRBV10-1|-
TGCGCCAGCAGTGAGGATAGGCCCAGGGGAGAGGATCAGCCCCAGCATTTT
CASSEDRPRGEDQPQHF
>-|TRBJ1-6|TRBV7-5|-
TGTGCCAGAAGCTACAGGGGACGCTCCTATAATTCACCCCTCCACTTT
CARSYRGRSYNSPLHF
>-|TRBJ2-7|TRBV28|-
TGTGTCTCAAGGGAGGGAGGGGGAAGTGGGAAGCAGTACTTC
CVSREGGGSGKQYF